Listed below are T cell receptor beta chains from one sample, sequenced in a study of OX40 agonist ivuxolimab in advanced cancers. Profiled with immunoSEQ multiplex PCR; TCRdb holds only in-frame clones, not every one. The data show around 64,000 clones, roughly 89% seen once. The input for sequencing was CD4+ or CD8+ T cells sorted from blood, taken in a trial of the OX40 agonist ivuxolimab. The receptors derive from an adult with an advanced solid tumor such as melanoma, head and neck, liver or kidney cancer. The CDR3 runs from the conserved cysteine through the conserved F or W. The order of the fields is CDR3 length, clone size, V gene, J gene, D gene, CDR3 DNA, CDR3 protein. D genes are given only for firm matches. A row's size may be missing; if present it is once, few, many or a size class.

>18|-|TRBV21-1|TRBJ1-2|-
TGTGCCAGCAGCAAAAATGAAAAGACGGGAGATGAAAACTATGGCTACACCTTC
CASSKNEKTGDENYGYTF
>15|-|TRBV9|TRBJ2-1|TRBD2
TGTGCCAGCAGCTTCCAGCGGGGGTCCTTCAATGAGCAGTTCTTC
CASSFQRGSFNEQFF
>14|-|TRBV5-4|TRBJ2-7|-
TGTGCCAGCAGCTTGGACCAGGGCCGGGGAGAGCAGTACTTC
CASSLDQGRGEQYF
>12|-|TRBV28|TRBJ1-1|TRBD1
TGTGCTCGGGACAGGTCGAACACTGAAGCTTTCTTT
CARDRSNTEAFF
>14|few|TRBV6-8|TRBJ2-1|TRBD1
TGTGCCAGCAGCCGCCGGACAGGGGCGCATGAGCAGTTCTTC
CASSRRTGAHEQFF
>15|-|TRBV15|TRBJ2-1|-
TGTGCCACCAGCAGAGAGGGTAGGGGGGGCAATGAGCAGTTCTTC
CATSREGRGGNEQFF
>12|-|TRBV28|TRBJ2-7|-
TGTGCCAGCTCGCAGGAAATCTACGAGCAGTACTTC
CASSQEIYEQYF
>14|-|TRBV7-9|TRBJ1-2|-
TGTGCCAGCAGCTTAGGAATTGGGGCGGAGGGCTACACCTTC
CASSLGIGAEGYTF
>16|-|TRBV28|TRBJ2-5|-
TGTGCCAGCAGTGAAACCGGGACAACGTACCAAGAGACCCAGTACTTC
CASSETGTTYQETQYF
>16|-|TRBV14|TRBJ2-5|-
TGTGCCAGCAGCCAAGATCGTACGGCAGGGAAAGAGACCCAGTACTTC
CASSQDRTAGKETQYF
>16|-|TRBV6-6|TRBJ1-1|-
TGTGCCAGCAGTTATTCTCGACGGAGGATGAACACTGAAGCTTTCTTT
CASSYSRRRMNTEAFF
>17|-|TRBV7-3|TRBJ2-1|-
TGTGCCAGCAGCTTAGCTCCTGGGGGGTCCTCCTACAATGAGCAGTTCTTC
CASSLAPGGSSYNEQFF
>14|-|TRBV18|TRBJ1-4|-
TGTGCCAGCTCACCACCAAGTGATAATGAAAAACTGTTTTTT
CASSPPSDNEKLFF
>15|few|TRBV15|TRBJ1-5|-
TGTGCCACCAGCAGAGATTTCGGGGGCAATCAGCCCCAGCATTTT
CATSRDFGGNQPQHF
>13|-|TRBV6-5|TRBJ2-4|-
TGTGCCAGCAGTTCCGGGACCCCTAACATTCAGTACTTC
CASSSGTPNIQYF
>16|once|TRBV5-6|TRBJ2-6|-
TGTGCCAGCAGCCGACTCCAGTGGTCTGGGGCCAACGTCCTGACTTTC
CASSRLQWSGANVLTF
>13|-|TRBV7-3|TRBJ1-1|-
TGTGCCAGCAGCTCCCAGGAGAACACTGAAGCTTTCTTT
CASSSQENTEAFF
>13|once|TRBV11-2|TRBJ2-1|-
TGTGCCAGCAGCCCGGGACGGTACAATGAGCAGTTCTTC
CASSPGRYNEQFF
>14|few|TRBV27|TRBJ1-1|-
TGTGCCAGCACCGTAGGGGGGGGCCGGACTGAAGCTTTCTTT
CASTVGGGRTEAFF
>15|-|TRBV4-2|TRBJ2-2|-
TGTGCCAGCAGCCAAGATCACGGGCAATTCGGGGAGCTGTTTTTT
CASSQDHGQFGELFF
>13|-|TRBV5-4|TRBJ1-3|-
TGTGCCAGCAGCTTTAAGAAAGGAAACACCATATATTTT
CASSFKKGNTIYF
>14|-|TRBV19|TRBJ1-4|-
TGTGCCAGTACGGACGGTTCAACTAATGAAAAACTGTTTTTT
CASTDGSTNEKLFF
>13|-|TRBV7-9|TRBJ1-1|-
TGTGCCAGCAGCTTAAGGGAGAACACTGAAGCTTTCTTT
CASSLRENTEAFF
>14|-|TRBV18|TRBJ2-3|-
TGTGCCAGCTCACCGGCGAGCCAAAAAGATACGCAGTATTTT
CASSPASQKDTQYF
>16|once|TRBV15|TRBJ1-2|-
TGTGCCACCAGCAGAGATCCCACCCGTGGCGGCTATGGCTACACCTTC
CATSRDPTRGGYGYTF
>13|-|TRBV2|TRBJ1-2|-
TGTGCCAGCAGTGAACTGGCGGACTATGGCTACACCTTC
CASSELADYGYTF
>18|-|TRBV23-1|TRBJ1-5|TRBD1
TGCGCCAGCAGTCAACCCTCAACAGGGGGTAGAGGCAATCAGCCCCAGCATTTT
CASSQPSTGGRGNQPQHF
>15|once|TRBV27|TRBJ1-5|-
TGTGCCAGCAGTCCTTTAGGGGGGGGCGGTCAGCCCCAGCATTTT
CASSPLGGGGQPQHF
>14|-|TRBV6-5|TRBJ2-7|-
TGTGCCAGCAGTGTCGACGGGGGACCCTACGAGCAGTACTTC
CASSVDGGPYEQYF
>15|-|TRBV19|TRBJ1-5|-
TGTGCCAGTAGTCCCCGACAGACTAACAATCAGCCCCAGCATTTT
CASSPRQTNNQPQHF
>13|-|TRBV10-3|TRBJ2-3|-
TGTGCCGGGGGAAAGGGCCTCGCAGATACGCAGTATTTT
CAGGKGLADTQYF
>14|-|TRBV5-4|TRBJ2-2|-
TGTGCCAGCAGCTCCGGGACACTCACCGGGGAGCTGTTTTTT
CASSSGTLTGELFF
>13|-|TRBV6-5|TRBJ2-7|TRBD1
TGTGCCAGCAGGGCTATGACAGGGAGCGAGCAGTACTTC
CASRAMTGSEQYF
>9|few|TRBV21-1|TRBJ1-2|-
TGTGCCAGCGACCATGGCTACACCTTC
CASDHGYTF
>15|-|TRBV27|TRBJ2-3|-
TGTGCCAGCAGTTTAACTAGCTGGCAGGGAGATACGCAGTATTTT
CASSLTSWQGDTQYF